This T cell receptor (beta chain) was sequenced in a study of shared clonotypes between healthy human individuals. V was clipped by 5 bases and J by 2 bases, with 13 bases between them. This CDR3 contains 15 residues. Per the germline V gene, CDR1 is LNHDA and CDR2 is SQIVND (reference sequence). Sequencing used immunoSEQ multiplex PCR; TCRdb keeps in-frame clones, though not all of them. Here the sample spans under 350,000 clones, roughly 84% being singletons. The J gene is TRBJ2-1, the V gene TRBV19; D unresolved. Sequencing was performed on memory CD8+ T cells sorted from blood. Subset reported: CD45RO+ cells pooled with CCR7-negative TemRA cells. The source of this sequence is a man younger than 35 in good health. In DNA form, the CDR3 reads TGTGCCAGTAGTTTCGGGTCGGTGGCCTACAATGAGCAGTTCTTC. This translates into CASSFGSVAYNEQFF.